This entry features one T cell receptor beta chain sequence. The ends were cut back, 0 bases at V and 2 bases at J, with 10 bases in the middle. Germline values: CDR1 SGHDN, CDR2 FVKESK. This CDR3 contains 16 residues. This specimen comes from a study of shared clonotypes between healthy human individuals. Whole-study context: Researchers assigned three CD4 naive, three CD4 memory, two CD8 naive and one CD8 memory plate to each donor.

Method: immunoSEQ multiplex PCR; TCRdb's copy keeps in-frame clones and lacks some. The profile shows approximately 2,200,000 clones, 90% to 95% of them singletons. CD45RO negativity and positive selection for CCR7 defined naive CD8 cells, a population that excluded terminally differentiated effector memory CD45RA+ cells. Sequencing was carried out using naive CD8+ T cells from PBMCs. This TCR derives from a man aged 18 to 35 in good health. Some clones in this sample may be carry-over from other donors' samples. The V call is TRBV14, the J call TRBJ2-2; maybe TRBD2 (5 bases). CDR3 loop: CASSQEWLANTGELFF. The CDR3 coding sequence is TGTGCCAGCAGCCAAGAATGGCTAGCTAACACCGGGGAGCTGTTTTTT.